The 16 T cell receptor beta chains below come from one sample, sequenced in a study of response to subunit inactivated influenza vaccine. One entry per CDR3 protein results from TCRdb running MiXCR on the RT-PCR reads. The sample has 550,000 to 800,000 distinct CDR3 sequences, approximately 15% seen once. This specimen was PBMCs from blood, taken approximately 15 days before vaccination. The source of these receptors is a man aged 45-65 years who received an inactivated influenza vaccine.

Here the CDR3 reads CASSHEAKQKTYEQYF. The CDR3, as DNA: TGTGCCAGCAGCCACGAAGCAAAACAAAAGACCTACGAGCAGTACTTC. This chain connects TRBV4-2 to TRBJ2-7; no definite D call. Trimming pared 3 bases from V and 2 bases from J, leaving 17 bases between. The CDR3 length is 16 residues. Germline V gene sequence: CDR1 LGHNA, CDR2 YNFKEQ.

In this sample, this clonotype turned up a few times. The J gene is TRBJ2-7, the V gene TRBV6-1, with D possibly being TRBD1 (7 bases). The CDR3 has 14 residues. Per germline, CDR1 MNHNS and CDR2 SASEGT. The ends were cut back, 7 bases at V and 2 bases at J, with 15 bases in the middle. CDR3 nucleotide sequence: TGTGCCAGCAAAGGGGGGACAGAGACCTACGAGCAGTACTTC. It is translated as CASKGGTETYEQYF.

This clonotype was found a few times. This rearrangement joins TRBV5-1 to TRBJ2-1; 9 nucleotides line up with TRBD2. The germline gives CDR1 SGHRS, CDR2 YFSETQ. This CDR3 has 16 amino acids. Trimming took 3 bases from V and 4 from J; bases not matched to a gene: 8. This CDR3 reads CASSSQPRGGYNEQFF. CDR3 coding DNA: TGCGCCAGCAGCTCCCAGCCGCGGGGGGGATACAATGAGCAGTTCTTC.

This clonotype was observed a handful of times. This chain links TRBV5-1 with TRBJ2-5; D call uncertain. Germline V CDR1 and CDR2: SGHRS, YFSETQ. The CDR3 totals 15 residues. V gave up 4 bases and J gave up 2 bases, with 15 bases separating them. In nucleotides, the CDR3 is TGCGCCAGCAGCATTAATAACGGTCATCAAGAGACCCAGTACTTC. Translation: CASSINNGHQETQYF.

The gene calls are TRBV20-1 and TRBJ2-7, with unresolved D. Germline CDR1 DFQATT, CDR2 SNEGSKA (reference sequence). V lost 6 bases to trimming and J lost 3 bases, with 9 bases between them. CDR3 length: 11 amino acids. CDR3 amino acids: CSAAEFYEQYF. The CDR3 nucleotides are TGCAGTGCCGCCGAATTCTACGAGCAGTACTTC.

The chain couples TRBV29-1 to TRBJ1-5, with a possible D match to TRBD1 (6 bases). V was trimmed by 6 bases and J by 9 bases, leaving 15 bases between them. The V gene's germline CDR1 is SQVTM and CDR2 ANQGSEA. CDR3 size: 12 residues. The CDR3 bases are TGCAGCGTCCAACAGGGCCTCGGGCCCCAGCATTTT. This gives the protein CSVQQGLGPQHF.

This clonotype was recorded a few times. J is TRBJ2-7 and V is TRBV6-1; D is possibly TRBD1 (5 bases). Trimming stripped 10 bases from V and 0 bases from J, with 16 bases between. The CDR3 spans 14 residues. Germline V gene lookup returns CDR1 MNHNS and CDR2 SASEGT. The CDR3 is CATSLTVNSYEQYF. The CDR3, as DNA: TGTGCCACCTCTCTGACAGTGAACTCCTACGAGCAGTACTTC.

This clonotype has a count of ten or more. V is TRBV5-1 and J is TRBJ2-5, with unresolved D. V was trimmed by 5 bases and J by 2 bases, leaving 19 bases between them. Germline V CDR1 and CDR2: SGHRS, YFSETQ. The CDR3 extends over 16 amino acids. Here the CDR3 reads CASSWGSGHGQETQYF. CDR3 DNA: TGCGCCAGCAGTTGGGGTTCTGGGCATGGGCAAGAGACCCAGTACTTC.

The rearrangement joins TRBV12-3 or TRBV12-4 to TRBJ2-3; the match to TRBD2 covers 10 bases. Trimming removed 6 bases from V and 3 bases from J; junction bases left unmatched: 6. The CDR3 loop spans 15 amino acids. CDR3 protein: CASSRSGLATDTQYF. The CDR3 DNA sequence: TGTGCCAGCAGCCGGTCGGGACTAGCGACAGATACGCAGTATTTT.

This clonotype was seen more than once but under ten times. This chain uses TRBV20-1 with TRBJ2-7, with 10 bases identical to TRBD1. The germline V gene encodes CDR1 DFQATT and CDR2 SNEGSKA (reference sequence). V dropped 7 bases and J dropped 5; count of bases not matched to a gene: 11. The CDR3 runs 14 residues. The CDR3 region is CSVTSGQGRDEQYF. Here the CDR3 DNA reads TGCAGTGTTACATCGGGACAGGGGCGCGACGAGCAGTACTTC.

This clonotype showed up just a few times. V is TRBV5-1 and J is TRBJ2-7, with 12 bases aligning to TRBD2. The CDR3 is 14 amino acids. The germline gives CDR1 SGHRS, CDR2 YFSETQ. After removal of 4 bases from V and 5 bases from J, the junction contained 4 bases not matched to a gene. CDR3 DNA sequence: TGCGCCAGCAGCACGGGACTAGCGGGTCACGAGCAGTACTTC. Encoded protein: CASSTGLAGHEQYF.

This clonotype was recorded a few times. The chain joins TRBV20-1 to TRBJ2-5, with D maybe TRBD2 (6 bases). CDR1 is DFQATT and CDR2 is SNEGSKA in the germline V gene (reference sequence). The V gene lost 2 bases and the J gene lost 0 bases, with 10 bases spanning the gap. This CDR3 region has 14 residues. CDR3 DNA: TGCAGTGCTAGACCGACTAGAAACCAAGAGACCCAGTACTTC. Its protein is CSARPTRNQETQYF.

This clonotype was seen only a few times. This chain uses TRBV30 with TRBJ1-1; D not resolved. The CDR3 spans 10 residues. Germline V gives CDR1 GTSNPN, CDR2 SVGIG (reference sequence). Trimming cost V 5 bases and J 8 bases, with 9 bases left between them. CDR3 coding DNA: TGTGCCTGGGGAGTGCAGGAAGCTTTCTTT. This encodes CAWGVQEAFF.

This chain uses TRBV5-8 with TRBJ2-3; no clear D. With 2 bases removed from V and 2 bases from J, the gap between germline ends came to 9 bases. This CDR3 comprises 14 residues. Germline V gene sequence: CDR1 SGHTS, CDR2 YDEGEE. CDR3 loop: CASSFWPNTDTQYF. CDR3 sequence (DNA): TGTGCCAGCAGCTTCTGGCCGAACACAGATACGCAGTATTTT. Drawing the rest from reference TRBV5-8 and TRBJ2-3, the complete variable domain is EAGVTQSPTHLIKTRGQQATLRCSPISGHTSVYWYQQALGLGLQFLLWYDEGEERNRGNFPPRFSGRQFPNYSSELNVNALELEDSALYLCASSFWPNTDTQYFGPGTRLTVL.

The chain employs TRBV16 and TRBJ2-3; the D gene is possibly TRBD1 (6 bases). CDR1 is KGHSY, CDR2 FQNENV, per germline. CDR3 length: 13 amino acids. V lost 4 bases, J lost 5 bases, and 10 bases lay in between. The CDR3 sequence: CASSRTGLDTQYF. CDR3 coding DNA: TGTGCCAGCAGCCGTACAGGGCTAGATACGCAGTATTTT.

The table lists this clonotype with a few counts. The chain uses TRBV4-2 and TRBJ2-7; 9 nucleotides match TRBD1. CDR3 length: 17 residues. The ends lost 4 bases at V and 5 bases at J; junction bases unmatched: 15. Germline V gene sequence: CDR1 LGHNA, CDR2 YNFKEQ. The CDR3 sequence is CASSRDRTGTGYNEQYF. In nucleotides, the CDR3 is TGTGCCAGCAGCCGGGACAGGACCGGGACAGGGTATAACGAGCAGTACTTC.